Described below is a single T cell receptor (beta chain) sequence and its context. Its antigen is not known. The CDR3 is made up of 18 amino acids. CDR1 is SGHDN, CDR2 FVKESK, per germline. V gave up 4 bases and J gave up 6 bases, with 27 bases separating them. Generated by immunoSEQ multiplex PCR, the TCRdb table keeps only in-frame clones and is missing some. Of approximately 940,000 clones detected, around 80% appear once; the ten largest clones hold about 1.5%. This entry comes from a study of shared clonotypes between healthy human individuals. Background on the study: Each donor's CD8 memory used one plate, CD8 naive two, each CD4 subset three. Study-wide results and caveats: Among donors, clonotype sharing was expected to be affected by sequencing depth. Sorted-subset sequencing was shown by rarefaction to be incomplete despite large depth. The study drew on few donors, limiting represented genetic and exposure-history diversity.

The material sequenced was memory CD4+ T cells sorted from blood. The subset denotes: CD45RA-negative fraction. V gene TRBV14 combines with J gene TRBJ2-5; D is unclear. This clonotype was sampled from a man between 18 and 35 years old in good health. The CDR3 sequence: CASSPGLALTLSPQTQYF. The DNA of the CDR3 is TGTGCCAGCAGCCCCGGTTTGGCCCTTACCCTTTCCCCCCAGACCCAGTACTTC.